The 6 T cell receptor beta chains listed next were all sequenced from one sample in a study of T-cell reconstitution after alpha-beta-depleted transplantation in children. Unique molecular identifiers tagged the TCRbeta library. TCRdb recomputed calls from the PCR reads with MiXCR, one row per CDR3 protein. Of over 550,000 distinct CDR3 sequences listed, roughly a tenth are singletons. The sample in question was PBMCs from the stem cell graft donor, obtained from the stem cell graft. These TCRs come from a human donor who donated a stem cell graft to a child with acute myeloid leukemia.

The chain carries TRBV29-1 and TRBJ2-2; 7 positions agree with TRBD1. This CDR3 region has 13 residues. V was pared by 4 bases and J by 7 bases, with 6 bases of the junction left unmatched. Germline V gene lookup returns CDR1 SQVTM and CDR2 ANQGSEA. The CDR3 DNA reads TGCAGCGTTGTAAGGGGGCGAAACGGGGAGCTGTTTTTT. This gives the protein CSVVRGRNGELFF.

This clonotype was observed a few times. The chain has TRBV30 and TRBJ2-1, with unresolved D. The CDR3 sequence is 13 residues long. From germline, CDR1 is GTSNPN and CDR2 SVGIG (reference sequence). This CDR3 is CAIDDSSYNEQFF. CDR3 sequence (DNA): TGTGCTATCGATGATAGCTCCTACAATGAGCAGTTCTTC. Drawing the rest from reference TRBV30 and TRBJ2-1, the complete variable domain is SQTIHQWPATLVQPVGSPLSLECTVEGTSNPNLYWYRQAAGRGLQLLFYSVGIGQISSEVPQNLSASRPQDRQFILSSKKLLLSDSGFYLCAIDDSSYNEQFFGPGTRLTVL.

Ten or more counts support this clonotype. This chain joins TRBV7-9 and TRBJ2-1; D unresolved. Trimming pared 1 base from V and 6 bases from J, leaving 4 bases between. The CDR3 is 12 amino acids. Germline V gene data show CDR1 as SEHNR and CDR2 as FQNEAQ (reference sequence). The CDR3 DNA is TGTGCCAGCAGCTTAGTTAGCAATGAGCAGTTCTTC. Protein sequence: CASSLVSNEQFF.

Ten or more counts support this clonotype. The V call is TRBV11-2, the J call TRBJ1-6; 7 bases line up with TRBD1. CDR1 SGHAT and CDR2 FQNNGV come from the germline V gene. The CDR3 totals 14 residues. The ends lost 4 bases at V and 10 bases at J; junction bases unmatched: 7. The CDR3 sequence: CASSSTGESSPLHF. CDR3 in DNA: TGTGCCAGCAGCTCCACAGGGGAGAGCTCACCCCTCCACTTT.

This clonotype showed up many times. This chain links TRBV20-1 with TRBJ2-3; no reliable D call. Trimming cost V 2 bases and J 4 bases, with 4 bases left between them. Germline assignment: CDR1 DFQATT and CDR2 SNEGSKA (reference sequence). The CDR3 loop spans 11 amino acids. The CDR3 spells CSARPADTQYF. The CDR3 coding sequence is TGCAGTGCTAGACCTGCAGATACGCAGTATTTT.

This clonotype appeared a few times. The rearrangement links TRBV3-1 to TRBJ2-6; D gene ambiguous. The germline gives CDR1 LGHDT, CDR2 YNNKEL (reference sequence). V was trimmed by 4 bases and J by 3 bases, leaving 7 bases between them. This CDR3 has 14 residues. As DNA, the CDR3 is TGTGCCAGCAGCCCCCTCGATGGGGCCAACGTCCTGACTTTC. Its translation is CASSPLDGANVLTF.